The clone carrying this T cell receptor (beta chain) was counted many times. Its specificity is unknown. This sample was included in a study of CD8+CD57+ T cells in acquired aplastic anemia. Study-wide context: Sorted CD4+ and CD8+ cell DNA averaged around 3 ug. There were about 11 million reads, on average, for CD4+ cells from healthy donors. Notes on the study in general: Patients shared some 30 CD8+ CDR3 sequences with controls.

TCR beta VDJ combinations and CDR3 sequences were profiled from genomic DNA. Each CDR3 protein gets one entry after TCRdb re-called the reads with MiXCR. The table shows about 71,000 distinct CDR3 sequences, with under 65% occurring only once. The CDR3 covers 13 residues. From germline, CDR1 is SGHVS and CDR2 FQNEAQ. Trimming took off 3 bases at V and 5 bases at J, with 11 bases between the two ends. This receptor was taken from a human donor in good health, serving as a control. V gene TRBV7-8 combines with J gene TRBJ2-7; no firm D call. Material for sequencing was sorted CD4+, CD8+, or CD8+CD57+ T cells (not recorded which) from PBMCs. CDR3 nucleotide sequence: TGTGCCAGCAGCTTTCTGGGGAAGGACGAGCAGTACTTC. Translating gives CASSFLGKDEQYF.